The text below deals with one TCR beta chain. Its cognate antigen is unknown. This entry belongs to a study of shared clonotypes between healthy human individuals. As processed by the authors: Without quality scores, immunoSEQ junctional reads could not be filtered like full-length reads. Assay used: immunoSEQ multiplex PCR; TCRdb lists only in-frame clones, some missing. For V, J and clone size, that table is used; D and trimming come from the DNA. The sample lists under 1,100,000 clones, under 80% occurring once. Germline V gene data show CDR1 as WNHNN and CDR2 as SYGVQD (reference sequence). The CDR3 length is 14 residues. V was trimmed by 6 bases and J by 4 bases, leaving 12 bases between them. Study outcomes and limitations: Researchers sampled blood only, noting tissue repertoires likely differ. Generally, naive subsets came out with larger estimated richness than memory subsets.

This TCR was recovered from a man between 18 and 35 years old in good health. Sample: memory CD4+ T cells sorted from blood. Subset of the sample: CD45RA-negative fraction. The J gene is TRBJ2-2, the V gene TRBV10-1; tentatively, D is TRBD2 (5 bases). The CDR3 loop reads CASRAGVSTGELFF. The CDR3 DNA follows: TGCGCCAGCAGGGCGGGCGTAAGCACCGGGGAGCTGTTTTTT.